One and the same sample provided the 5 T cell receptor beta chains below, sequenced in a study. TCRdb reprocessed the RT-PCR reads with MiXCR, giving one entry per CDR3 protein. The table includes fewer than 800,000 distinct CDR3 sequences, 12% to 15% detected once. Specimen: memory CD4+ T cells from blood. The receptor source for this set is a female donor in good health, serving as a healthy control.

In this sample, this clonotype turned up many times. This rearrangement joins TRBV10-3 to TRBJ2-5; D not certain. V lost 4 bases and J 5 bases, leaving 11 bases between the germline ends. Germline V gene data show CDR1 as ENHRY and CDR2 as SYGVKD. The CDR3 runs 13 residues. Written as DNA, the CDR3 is TGTGCCATCAGTGTTGGAAAAGGGGAGACCCAGTACTTC. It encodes CAISVGKGETQYF.

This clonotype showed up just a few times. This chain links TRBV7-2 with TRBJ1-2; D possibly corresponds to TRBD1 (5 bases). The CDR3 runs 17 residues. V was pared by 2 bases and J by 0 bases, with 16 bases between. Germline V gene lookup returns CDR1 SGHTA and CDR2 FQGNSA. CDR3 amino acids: CASSLQDTLMTNYGYTF. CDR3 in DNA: TGTGCCAGCAGCTTACAGGACACCCTAATGACTAACTATGGCTACACCTTC.

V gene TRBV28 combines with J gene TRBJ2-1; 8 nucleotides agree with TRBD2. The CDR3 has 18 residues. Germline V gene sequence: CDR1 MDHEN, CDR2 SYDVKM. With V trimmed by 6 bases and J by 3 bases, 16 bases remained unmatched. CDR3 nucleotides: TGTGCCAGCAGGTTTACCCCCGTGACTAGCGATATCTACAATGAGCAGTTCTTC. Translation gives CASRFTPVTSDIYNEQFF.

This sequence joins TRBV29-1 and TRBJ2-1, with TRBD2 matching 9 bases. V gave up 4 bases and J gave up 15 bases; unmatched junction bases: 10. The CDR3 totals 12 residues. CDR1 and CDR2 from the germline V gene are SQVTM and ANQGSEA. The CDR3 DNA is TGCAGCGTTGGAAGTAGCGGGAGTTTATTGTTCTTC. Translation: CSVGSSGSLLFF.

CDR3 residues: CASSLLRAGEETQYF. The CDR3 DNA reads as TGCGCCAGCAGCTTGTTGCGGGCGGGGGAGGAGACCCAGTACTTC. The rearrangement joins TRBV5-1 to TRBJ2-5; 7 positions agree with TRBD2. V shed 1 base and J 5 bases; nucleotides not matched to a gene: 8. Germline assignment: CDR1 SGHRS and CDR2 YFSETQ. The CDR3 is 15 amino acids.